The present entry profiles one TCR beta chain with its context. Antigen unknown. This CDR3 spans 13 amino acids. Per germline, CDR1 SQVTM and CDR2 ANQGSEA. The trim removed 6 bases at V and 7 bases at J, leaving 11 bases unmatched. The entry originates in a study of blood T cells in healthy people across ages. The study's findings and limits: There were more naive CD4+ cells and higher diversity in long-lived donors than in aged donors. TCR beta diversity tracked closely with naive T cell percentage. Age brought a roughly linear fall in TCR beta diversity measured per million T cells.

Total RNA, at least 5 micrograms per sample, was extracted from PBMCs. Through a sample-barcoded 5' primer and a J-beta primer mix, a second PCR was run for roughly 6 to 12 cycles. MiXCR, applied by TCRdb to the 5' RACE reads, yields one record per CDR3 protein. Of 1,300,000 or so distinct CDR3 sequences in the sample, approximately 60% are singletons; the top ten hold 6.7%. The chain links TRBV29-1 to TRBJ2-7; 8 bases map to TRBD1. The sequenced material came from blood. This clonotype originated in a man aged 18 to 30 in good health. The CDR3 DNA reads TGCAGCGTAAGAGGACAGGGAGGTGGTGAGCAGTACTTC. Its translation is CSVRGQGGGEQYF.